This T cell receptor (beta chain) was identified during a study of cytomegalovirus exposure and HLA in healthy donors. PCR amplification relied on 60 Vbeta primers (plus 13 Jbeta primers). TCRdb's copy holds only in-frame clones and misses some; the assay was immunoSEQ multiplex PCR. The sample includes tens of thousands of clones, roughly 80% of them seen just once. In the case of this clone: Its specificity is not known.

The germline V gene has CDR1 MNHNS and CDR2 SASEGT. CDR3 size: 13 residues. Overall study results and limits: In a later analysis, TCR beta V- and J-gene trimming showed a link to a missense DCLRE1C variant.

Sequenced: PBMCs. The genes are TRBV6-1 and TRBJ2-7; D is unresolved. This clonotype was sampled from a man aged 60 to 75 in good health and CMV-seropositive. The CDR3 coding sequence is TGTGTCCTTATCAACAGCTTCTCCTACGAGCAGTACTTC. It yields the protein CVLINSFSYEQYF.